In its sample, the clone carrying this TCR beta chain was seen a few times. Its matching antigen is unknown. Primed by a sample-barcoded 5' primer and a J-beta primer mix, a second PCR proceeded for about 6 to 11 cycles. A template-switch adaptor with 12 random nucleotides tagged each cDNA molecule. TCRdb reanalysed the 5' RACE reads using MiXCR and keeps one entry per CDR3 protein. The repertoire holds around 650,000 distinct CDR3 sequences, with 40% to 45% as singletons. This record comes from a study of blood T cells in healthy people across ages. Study findings and constraints: Expanded clonotype changes were possibly confounded by unknown donor CMV status. Conclusively comparing naive with antigen-experienced cells was impossible with unsorted PBMCs.

Trimming pared 4 bases from V and 2 bases from J, leaving 7 bases between. The CDR3 has 13 residues. Per the germline V gene, CDR1 is SNHLY and CDR2 is FYNNEI. Each sample gave at least 7 million isolated PBMCs. The chain employs TRBV2 and TRBJ2-3; no reliable D call. This receptor was identified in an elderly man in good health. The sequencing input was blood. CDR3 coding DNA: TGTGCCAGCAGTGGGGGTTTCACAGATACGCAGTATTTT. Translation: CASSGGFTDTQYF.